The 21 T cell receptor beta chains listed next were all sequenced from one sample in a study of CD8+CD57+ T cells in acquired aplastic anemia. Sequencing was done on patients that had shown CD8+CD57+ cell expansion by flow cytometry. CDR3 and TCR beta VDJ profiling relied on a genomic DNA template. TCRdb processed the reads anew with MiXCR; each CDR3 protein has one entry. The repertoire holds about 180,000 distinct CDR3 sequences, with roughly 65% as singletons. The specimen sequenced was sorted CD4+, CD8+, or CD8+CD57+ T cells (not recorded which) from PBMCs. Receptor source: a human donor with aplastic anemia.

Concerning this clonotype: One junction end does not reproduce the germline sequence, and a read error may be involved. This chain connects TRBV24-1 to TRBJ2-7; no clear D gene. The CDR3 length is 16 residues. Germline V gene data show CDR1 as KGHDR and CDR2 as SFDVKD. DNA of the CDR3: TGTGCTACCAGTGATAGGCGTCTACTGAAACTCTACGGGCAGTACTTC. Its translation: CATSDRRLLKLYGQYF.

The chain recombines TRBV20-1 with TRBJ2-7; possible D gene TRBD2, 7 bases. The CDR3 has 17 amino acids. The V gene's germline CDR1 is DFQATT and CDR2 SNEGSKA (reference sequence). V was pared by 5 bases and J by 2 bases, with 25 bases between. CDR3 in amino acids: CSAVSRGRGQGPYEQYF. DNA for the CDR3: TGCAGTGCTGTGTCTCGCGGGAGAGGCCAGGGGCCCTACGAGCAGTACTTC.

This chain connects TRBV5-1 to TRBJ1-1, with 7 bases identical to TRBD1. The V gene end was trimmed by 1 base and the J gene end by 9 bases; junction bases not matched to a gene: 9. Germline CDR1 is SGHRS and CDR2 is YFSETQ. This CDR3 is built from 14 residues. As DNA, the CDR3 is TGCGCCAGCAGCTTGATGGATCGGGACAGCCAAGCTTTCTTT. Protein sequence: CASSLMDRDSQAFF. The variable domain in full, completed from reference TRBV5-1 and TRBJ1-1, reads KAGVTQTPRYLIKTRGQQVTLSCSPISGHRSVSWYQQTPGQGLQFLFEYFSETQRNKGNFPGRFSGRQFSNSRSEMNVSTLELGDSALYLCASSLMDRDSQAFFGQGTRLTVV.

This clonotype has a count of ten or more. The chain couples TRBV12-3 or TRBV12-4 to TRBJ1-3; D gene ambiguous. The V and J ends lost 4 bases and 0 bases respectively, with 7 bases between them. The CDR3 is 14 amino acids. The CDR3 protein is CASSSQSSGNTIYF. In DNA form, the CDR3 reads TGTGCCAGCAGTTCCCAGAGCTCTGGAAACACCATATATTTT.

As to this clonotype: The junction departs from the called germline gene at one end, perhaps through a read error. This chain uses TRBV20-1 with TRBJ2-5; perhaps TRBD1 as D (5 bases). The CDR3 is 13 residues long. The germline V gene has CDR1 DFQATT and CDR2 SNEGSKA (reference sequence). The CDR3 coding sequence is TGCAGTGCTAGAGGGGGCGGAGACACCTCCCCTCACTTC. Translating it yields CSARGGGDTSPHF.

The chain uses TRBV5-1 and TRBJ1-2; tentatively, D is TRBD1 (6 bases). Germline V gene data show CDR1 as SGHRS and CDR2 as YFSETQ. The V end lost 7 bases, the J end lost 10 bases, and 20 bases lay between the germline ends. This CDR3 region has 13 residues. The CDR3 bases are TGCGCCAGCGGAAGTACAGGGATACGTGACTACACCTTC. Its translation is CASGSTGIRDYTF.

The chain is built from TRBV2 and TRBJ2-7, with D possibly TRBD2 on 6 matching bases. CDR3 length: 14 residues. Germline values: CDR1 SNHLY, CDR2 FYNNEI. The V end was cut by 3 bases, the J end by 6 bases, with 15 bases between. CDR3 protein: CASSEGGAALEQYF. The DNA of the CDR3 is TGTGCCAGCAGTGAGGGGGGTGCAGCCCTCGAGCAGTACTTC.

The chain is built from TRBV25-1 and TRBJ2-3; 12 nucleotides align to TRBD2. Trimming cost V 8 bases and J 4 bases; bases outside gene matches: 13. Germline CDR1 and CDR2: MGHDK and SYGVNS. The CDR3 is 17 residues long. As DNA, the CDR3 is TGTGCCAGCGGCCTACAGCGCTCTAGCGGGAGGGCAGATACGCAGTATTTT. It is translated as CASGLQRSSGRADTQYF.

This clonotype was detected many times. The chain couples TRBV13 to TRBJ1-5, with D perhaps matching TRBD1 (6 bases). V was trimmed by 0 bases and J by 6 bases, leaving 12 bases between them. Germline CDR1 reads PRHDT; CDR2 reads FYEKMQ (reference sequence). The CDR3 is made up of 15 amino acids. CDR3 protein: CASSLGGGVGQPQHF. For the CDR3, the DNA is TGTGCCAGCAGCTTAGGAGGGGGAGTGGGTCAGCCCCAGCATTTT.

The chain couples TRBV5-1 to TRBJ2-4, with unresolved D. CDR3 length: 14 residues. Germline CDR1 and CDR2: SGHRS and YFSETQ. Trimming left V 5 bases short and J 5 bases short, with 14 bases between. CDR3 in DNA: TGCGCCAGCAGTGGTGCCGGGTTCCAAAACATTCAGTACTTC. Protein: CASSGAGFQNIQYF.

In this sample, this clonotype turned up many times. The CDR3, as DNA: TGTGCCAGTAGTATAGGCCCCAGGGAGCGGTACGAGCAGTACTTC. Translated: CASSIGPRERYEQYF. The rearrangement joins TRBV19 to TRBJ2-7; D tentatively reads TRBD1 or TRBD2 (5 bases each). Deletions cut 1 base from V and 4 bases from J, with 14 bases between. The CDR3 runs 15 residues. Per germline, CDR1 LNHDA and CDR2 SQIVND (reference sequence).

This clonotype was picked up many times. V gene TRBV19 combines with J gene TRBJ2-3; unclear D gene. Per germline, CDR1 LNHDA and CDR2 SQIVND (reference sequence). The V end lost 3 bases, the J end lost 3 bases, and 4 bases lay between the germline ends. The CDR3 has 12 residues. The CDR3 DNA is TGTGCCAGTAGTATCGGGACAGATACGCAGTATTTT. Protein: CASSIGTDTQYF.

V usage is TRBV9 and J usage is TRBJ2-7; D assignment may be TRBD1 or TRBD2 (5 bases each). The CDR3 contains 13 residues. Per the germline V gene, CDR1 is SGDLS and CDR2 is YYNGEE. V was cut by 3 bases and J by 5 bases, with 12 bases left in between. The CDR3 DNA is TGTGCCAGCAGCGGAGAGGGGCATCACGAGCAGTACTTC. Its translation is CASSGEGHHEQYF. The whole variable domain, remainder taken from reference TRBV9 and TRBJ2-7, is DSGVTQTPKHLITATGQRVTLRCSPRSGDLSVYWYQQSLDQGLQFLIQYYNGEERAKGNILERFSAQQFPDLHSELNLSSLELGDSALYFCASSGEGHHEQYFGPGTRLTVT.

V is TRBV3-1 and J is TRBJ1-2, with a possible D match to TRBD1 (5 bases). This CDR3 comprises 15 residues. V dropped 0 bases and J dropped 3 bases, with 11 bases sitting between them. Germline assignment: CDR1 LGHDT and CDR2 YNNKEL (reference sequence). CDR3 residues: CASSQDRAPHYGYTF. The CDR3 nucleotides read TGTGCCAGCAGCCAAGACAGGGCGCCGCACTATGGCTACACCTTC.

This chain uses TRBV2 with TRBJ2-5, with a possible D match to TRBD1 (6 bases). The ends were cut back, 2 bases at V and 0 bases at J, with 10 bases in the middle. From germline, CDR1 is SNHLY and CDR2 FYNNEI. This CDR3 region has 15 residues. The CDR3 DNA reads TGTGCCAGCAGTGAATATGGGGGCCACCAAGAGACCCAGTACTTC. Amino acid sequence: CASSEYGGHQETQYF.

This rearrangement joins TRBV7-9 to TRBJ1-1; maybe TRBD1 (6 bases). V lost 4 bases and J 1 base, leaving 10 bases between the germline ends. CDR3 length equals 14 residues. Germline V gene lookup returns CDR1 SEHNR and CDR2 FQNEAQ (reference sequence). CDR3 sequence: CASSSGTQNTEAFF. In DNA form, the CDR3 reads TGTGCCAGCAGCTCCGGGACACAGAACACTGAAGCTTTCTTT.

This clonotype was found many times. This sequence joins TRBV4-2 and TRBJ1-1; no reliable D call. This CDR3 region has 13 residues. Germline V CDR1 and CDR2: LGHNA, YNFKEQ. Trimming pared 6 bases from V and 2 bases from J, leaving 10 bases between. The DNA for the CDR3 is TGTGCCAGCAGTTTAAAATTAAACACTGAAGCTTTCTTT. Residues: CASSLKLNTEAFF.

This clonotype came up once. The genes are TRBV2 and TRBJ2-1; TRBD2 matches at 7 bases. V dropped 4 bases and J dropped 8; count of bases not matched to a gene: 8. CDR3 length: 14 residues. Looked up from germline, CDR1 is SNHLY and CDR2 is FYNNEI. DNA of the CDR3: TGTGCCAGCAGTGTGAGGGACTACGAGCATGAGCAGTTCTTC. Encoded protein: CASSVRDYEHEQFF.

The J gene is TRBJ2-5, the V gene TRBV19; TRBD2 might be the D (7 bases). Germline-derived CDR1 and CDR2 are LNHDA and SQIVND (reference sequence). The CDR3 is made up of 17 amino acids. Trimming took 2 bases from V and 5 from J, leaving 21 bases between them. CDR3 sequence reads: CASSIRPVGGAGETQYF. As DNA, the CDR3 is TGTGCCAGTAGTATAAGGCCGGTAGGGGGGGCCGGGGAGACCCAGTACTTC.

The chain uses TRBV7-3 and TRBJ1-4; D not certain. Germline V gives CDR1 SGHTA, CDR2 FQGTGA. The ends were cut back, 5 bases at V and 2 bases at J, with 15 bases in the middle. The CDR3 covers 16 residues. CDR3: CASSPGTRATNEKLFF. In nucleotides, the CDR3 is TGTGCCAGCAGCCCCGGTACGAGGGCTACTAATGAAAAACTGTTTTTT. Full variable domain (missing parts from reference TRBV7-3 and TRBJ1-4): GAGVSQTPSNKVTEKGKYVELRCDPISGHTALYWYRQSLGQGPEFLIYFQGTGAADDSGLPNDRFFAVRPEGSVSTLKIQRTERGDSAVYLCASSPGTRATNEKLFFGSGTQLSVL.

This clonotype was observed a few times. This chain connects TRBV9 to TRBJ1-6; 11 bases line up with TRBD1. Per germline, CDR1 SGDLS and CDR2 YYNGEE. The length of the CDR3 is 15 residues. V was pared by 2 bases and J by 8 bases, with 3 bases of the junction left unmatched. The chain's CDR3 is CASSVRTGGDSPLHF. CDR3 DNA: TGTGCCAGCAGCGTTCGGACAGGGGGCGATTCACCCCTCCACTTT.